This passage covers 21 T cell receptor beta chains from one sample sequenced in a study of cytomegalovirus exposure and HLA in healthy donors. PCR used 60 Vbeta primers and 13 Jbeta primers. Profiled with immunoSEQ multiplex PCR; TCRdb holds only in-frame clones, not every one. The sample contains more than 95,000 clones, 80% to 90% of which appear only once. Sequences were obtained from PBMCs. The receptors originated from a woman between 40 and 55 years old in good health and CMV-seropositive.

The chain is built from TRBV30 and TRBJ2-1; the D is unclear. CDR3 length: 14 residues. Trimming took 4 bases from V and 5 from J, leaving 15 bases between them. CDR1 is GTSNPN and CDR2 is SVGIG in the germline V gene (reference sequence). The CDR3 sequence is CAWNFGGWDNEQFF. In DNA form, the CDR3 reads TGTGCCTGGAATTTCGGCGGATGGGACAATGAGCAGTTCTTC.

This chain joins TRBV19 and TRBJ2-5; D may be TRBD2 (5 bases). The CDR3 sequence is 16 residues long. Trimming pared 6 bases from V and 2 bases from J, leaving 19 bases between. The germline V gene has CDR1 LNHDA and CDR2 SQIVND (reference sequence). CDR3 in amino acids: CASSEAATLMQETQYF. The DNA for the CDR3 is TGTGCCAGTAGCGAAGCGGCTACCCTTATGCAAGAGACCCAGTACTTC.

The V gene is TRBV13, the J gene TRBJ2-3; 13 positions match TRBD2. There are 18 residues in the CDR3. Germline V gene data show CDR1 as PRHDT and CDR2 as FYEKMQ (reference sequence). Unmatched junction bases numbered 8, after V lost 4 bases and J lost 1 base. CDR3 coding DNA: TGTGCCAGCAGCTCAAGACTAGCGGGAGGAGTAGGCACAGATACGCAGTATTTT. Translating it yields CASSSRLAGGVGTDTQYF.

The V call is TRBV6-6, the J call TRBJ1-2, with 8 positions matching TRBD1. The CDR3 spans 16 residues. V was pared by 2 bases and J by 8 bases, with 13 bases of the junction left unmatched. From germline, CDR1 is MNHNY and CDR2 SVGAGI (reference sequence). The CDR3 loop is CASSYILGQGADGYTF. CDR3 bases: TGTGCCAGCAGTTACATCCTCGGACAGGGAGCTGACGGCTACACCTTC.

This clone was observed a single time. The chain carries TRBV7-8 and TRBJ1-4; no clear D gene. Germline CDR1 is SGHVS and CDR2 is FQNEAQ. CDR3 length equals 15 residues. Trimming left V 1 base short and J 4 bases short, with 10 bases between. Here the CDR3 DNA reads TGTGCCAGCAGCTTAGGCGGAGGGTTTAATGAAAAACTGTTTTTT. It codes for CASSLGGGFNEKLFF.

For the CDR3, the DNA is TGCGCCAGCAGCTTGGGACAGGGAAGTCAGAACGAGCAGTACTTC. Residues: CASSLGQGSQNEQYF. This chain links TRBV5-1 with TRBJ2-7; 7 bases line up with TRBD1. The junction had 8 bases not matched to a gene; V was cut back by 0 bases and J by 5 bases. The CDR3 has 15 amino acids. Germline loops: CDR1 SGHRS, CDR2 YFSETQ.

The chain couples TRBV7-8 to TRBJ1-1; D unclear. The CDR3 is 12 residues long. CDR1 and CDR2 (germline): SGHVS, FQNEAQ. V lost 5 bases and J 2 bases, leaving 6 bases between the germline ends. CDR3 loop: CASSNINTEAFF. The DNA for the CDR3 is TGTGCCAGCAGCAACATAAACACTGAAGCTTTCTTT.

As regards this clone: A junction boundary mismatches the germline segment, possibly from a read error. The chain combines TRBV7-9 with TRBJ1-1, with no clear D. CDR1 is SEHNR, CDR2 FQNEAQ, per germline (reference sequence). The CDR3 has 15 amino acids. The CDR3 nucleotides are TGTTCCAGCAGCATTCGAGAGGGAGTGAACCCTGAAGCTTTCTTT. Translating gives CSSSIREGVNPEAFF. The full variable domain, in which reference TRBV7-9 and TRBJ1-1 provide the parts outside the CDR3, is DTGVSQNPRHKITKRGQNVTFRCDPISEHNRLYWYRQTLGQGPEFLTYFQNEAQLEKSRLLSDRFSAERPKGSFSTLEIQRTEQGDSAMYLCSSSIREGVNPEAFFGQGTRLTVV.

The chain combines TRBV7-6 with TRBJ2-5, with TRBD2 matching over 8 bases. The V gene's germline CDR1 is SGHVS and CDR2 FNYEAQ. V trimming: 5 bases; J trimming: 3 bases; junction bases outside the gene matches: 11. The CDR3 is 16 residues long. The CDR3 DNA reads TGTGCCAGCAGCCTAGAGGAAGCGGGAGCCGAAGAGACCCAGTACTTC. Amino acids: CASSLEEAGAEETQYF. The whole variable domain, remainder taken from reference TRBV7-6 and TRBJ2-5, is GAGVSQSPRYKVTKRGQDVALRCDPISGHVSLYWYRQALGQGPEFLTYFNYEAQQDKSGLPNDRFSAERPEGSISTLTIQRTEQRDSAMYRCASSLEEAGAEETQYFGPGTRLLVL.

The chain employs TRBV27 and TRBJ1-2; 7 nucleotides match TRBD1. The CDR3 is made up of 14 amino acids. Losses at the gene ends were 3 bases for V and 8 bases for J; bases not matched to a gene: 9. The germline gives CDR1 MNHEY, CDR2 SMNVEV (reference sequence). The CDR3: CASSFLGTEQGYTF. In DNA form, the CDR3 reads TGTGCCAGCAGTTTCTTGGGGACAGAGCAAGGCTACACCTTC.

This rearrangement joins TRBV5-6 to TRBJ2-7; TRBD1 aligns across 9 bases. From germline, CDR1 is SGHDT and CDR2 YYEEEE. J lost 4 bases, V lost 1 base, and 6 bases had no gene match. CDR3 length: 15 residues. The DNA of the CDR3 is TGTGCCAGCAGCTTGCTCGGGACAGGGTCTTACGAGCAGTACTTC. It specifies CASSLLGTGSYEQYF.

This clone was seen only once. V gene TRBV18 combines with J gene TRBJ2-7; D is possibly TRBD2 (6 bases). The V gene's germline CDR1 is KGHSH and CDR2 LQKENI. The CDR3 has 15 amino acids. The V and J ends lost 2 bases and 3 bases respectively, with 14 bases between them. Here the CDR3 reads CASSPSREQGYEQYF. The CDR3 region has the DNA TGTGCCAGCTCACCAAGCCGGGAGCAGGGCTACGAGCAGTACTTC.

The V and J genes are TRBV29-1 and TRBJ2-2; 7 bases are shared with TRBD2. Germline CDR1 is SQVTM and CDR2 is ANQGSEA. The CDR3 runs 13 residues. The junction had 3 bases not matched to a gene; V was cut back by 4 bases and J by 4 bases. The CDR3 is CSVGTRSTGELFF. The CDR3, as DNA: TGCAGCGTTGGGACTAGGAGCACCGGGGAGCTGTTTTTT.

This sequence joins TRBV13 and TRBJ2-2; D may be TRBD2 (5 bases). The germline V gene has CDR1 PRHDT and CDR2 FYEKMQ (reference sequence). Deletions cut 5 bases from V and 0 bases from J, with 22 bases between. CDR3 length: 19 residues. CDR3 residues: CASSPGPFGKHSNTGELFF. The CDR3 DNA follows: TGTGCCAGCAGCCCAGGCCCCTTCGGGAAGCATTCGAACACCGGGGAGCTGTTTTTT. Filled out from reference TRBV13 and TRBJ2-2, the complete variable domain reads AAGVIQSPRHLIKEKRETATLKCYPIPRHDTVYWYQQGPGQDPQFLISFYEKMQSDKGSIPDRFSAQQFSDYHSELNMSSLELGDSALYFCASSPGPFGKHSNTGELFFGEGSRLTVL.

V usage is TRBV6-5 and J usage is TRBJ1-2; TRBD1 matches at 8 bases. Trimming at V came to 6 bases and at J to 2 bases, leaving 8 bases not matched to a gene. This CDR3 has 15 amino acids. Germline loops: CDR1 MNHEY, CDR2 SVGAGI. CDR3: CASRGGQGANYGYTF. CDR3 coding DNA: TGTGCCAGCAGGGGAGGACAGGGTGCAAACTATGGCTACACCTTC.

The chain uses TRBV6-5 and TRBJ2-5, with D possibly matching TRBD1 (6 bases). CDR1 is MNHEY, CDR2 SVGAGI, per germline. This CDR3 has 13 residues. Trimming shortened V by 8 bases and J by 3 bases, and 13 bases separated the two germline ends. As DNA, the CDR3 is TGTGCCAGCGGCATGCAGGGGAAAGAGACCCAGTACTTC. Encoded protein: CASGMQGKETQYF.

The chain recombines TRBV27 with TRBJ1-5, with 7 bases that match TRBD1. Trimming at V came to 4 bases and at J to 7 bases, leaving 7 bases not matched to a gene. The CDR3 loop spans 14 amino acids. Germline CDR1 reads MNHEY; CDR2 reads SMNVEV (reference sequence). CDR3 residues: CASSSQGRNQPQHF. As DNA, the CDR3 is TGTGCCAGCAGTTCACAGGGGCGAAACCAGCCCCAGCATTTT.

V is TRBV30 and J is TRBJ1-1; tentatively, D is TRBD1 (5 bases). CDR1 and CDR2 (germline): GTSNPN, SVGIG (reference sequence). The CDR3 covers 16 residues. V was shortened by 2 bases and J by 1 base, with 17 bases between the two germline ends. This chain's CDR3 is CAWSRGMTAANTEAFF. The CDR3 bases are TGTGCCTGGAGTAGGGGAATGACAGCAGCGAACACTGAAGCTTTCTTT.

The chain recombines TRBV4-3 with TRBJ2-2; 11 bases map to TRBD2. CDR1 LGHNA and CDR2 YSLEER come from the germline V gene. The CDR3 spans 17 residues. V gave up 4 bases and J gave up 3 bases; unmatched junction bases: 7. The CDR3 here is CASSLDWTSGYTGELFF. In DNA, the CDR3 is TGCGCCAGCAGCCTAGATTGGACTAGCGGGTACACCGGGGAGCTGTTTTTT.

The V and J genes are TRBV2 and TRBJ1-5; TRBD1 matches 7 bases. Germline V gene data show CDR1 as SNHLY and CDR2 as FYNNEI. V dropped 5 bases and J dropped 9; count of bases not matched to a gene: 7. This CDR3 has 13 amino acids. The CDR3 reads CASSSQGDRPQHF. CDR3 in DNA: TGTGCCAGCAGTTCCCAGGGGGATCGGCCCCAGCATTTT.

V usage is TRBV6-5 and J usage is TRBJ2-5, with TRBD1 matching over 7 bases. Germline V gene data show CDR1 as MNHEY and CDR2 as SVGAGI. The junction had 6 bases not matched to a gene; V was cut back by 0 bases and J by 5 bases. This CDR3 is built from 15 residues. CDR3 nucleotides: TGTGCCAGCAGTTACTCTCCAGGGGGTCAGGAGACCCAGTACTTC. Protein product: CASSYSPGGQETQYF.